This T cell receptor (beta chain) comes out of a study of T cell responses to AZD1222 COVID-19 vaccine. CDR1 is SGHRS, CDR2 YFSETQ, per germline. V was trimmed by 6 bases and J by 4 bases, leaving 11 bases between them. This CDR3 has 14 residues. Some clones are missing from TCRdb's copy, which holds only in-frame ones; the method was immunoSEQ multiplex PCR. The data hold tens of thousands of clones, with 75% to 85% observed a single time. The chain employs TRBV5-1 and TRBJ1-6; D call uncertain. This clonotype originated in an adult in good health. Specimen: peripheral blood, collected on day 0 of AZD1222 vaccination. The CDR3 loop is CASKAGTYNSPLHF. As DNA, the CDR3 is TGCGCCAGCAAGGCCGGAACATATAATTCACCCCTCCACTTT. The entire variable domain, with the rest obtained from reference TRBV5-1 and TRBJ1-6, is as follows: KAGVTQTPRYLIKTRGQQVTLSCSPISGHRSVSWYQQTPGQGLQFLFEYFSETQRNKGNFPGRFSGRQFSNSRSEMNVSTLELGDSALYLCASKAGTYNSPLHFGNGTRLTVT.